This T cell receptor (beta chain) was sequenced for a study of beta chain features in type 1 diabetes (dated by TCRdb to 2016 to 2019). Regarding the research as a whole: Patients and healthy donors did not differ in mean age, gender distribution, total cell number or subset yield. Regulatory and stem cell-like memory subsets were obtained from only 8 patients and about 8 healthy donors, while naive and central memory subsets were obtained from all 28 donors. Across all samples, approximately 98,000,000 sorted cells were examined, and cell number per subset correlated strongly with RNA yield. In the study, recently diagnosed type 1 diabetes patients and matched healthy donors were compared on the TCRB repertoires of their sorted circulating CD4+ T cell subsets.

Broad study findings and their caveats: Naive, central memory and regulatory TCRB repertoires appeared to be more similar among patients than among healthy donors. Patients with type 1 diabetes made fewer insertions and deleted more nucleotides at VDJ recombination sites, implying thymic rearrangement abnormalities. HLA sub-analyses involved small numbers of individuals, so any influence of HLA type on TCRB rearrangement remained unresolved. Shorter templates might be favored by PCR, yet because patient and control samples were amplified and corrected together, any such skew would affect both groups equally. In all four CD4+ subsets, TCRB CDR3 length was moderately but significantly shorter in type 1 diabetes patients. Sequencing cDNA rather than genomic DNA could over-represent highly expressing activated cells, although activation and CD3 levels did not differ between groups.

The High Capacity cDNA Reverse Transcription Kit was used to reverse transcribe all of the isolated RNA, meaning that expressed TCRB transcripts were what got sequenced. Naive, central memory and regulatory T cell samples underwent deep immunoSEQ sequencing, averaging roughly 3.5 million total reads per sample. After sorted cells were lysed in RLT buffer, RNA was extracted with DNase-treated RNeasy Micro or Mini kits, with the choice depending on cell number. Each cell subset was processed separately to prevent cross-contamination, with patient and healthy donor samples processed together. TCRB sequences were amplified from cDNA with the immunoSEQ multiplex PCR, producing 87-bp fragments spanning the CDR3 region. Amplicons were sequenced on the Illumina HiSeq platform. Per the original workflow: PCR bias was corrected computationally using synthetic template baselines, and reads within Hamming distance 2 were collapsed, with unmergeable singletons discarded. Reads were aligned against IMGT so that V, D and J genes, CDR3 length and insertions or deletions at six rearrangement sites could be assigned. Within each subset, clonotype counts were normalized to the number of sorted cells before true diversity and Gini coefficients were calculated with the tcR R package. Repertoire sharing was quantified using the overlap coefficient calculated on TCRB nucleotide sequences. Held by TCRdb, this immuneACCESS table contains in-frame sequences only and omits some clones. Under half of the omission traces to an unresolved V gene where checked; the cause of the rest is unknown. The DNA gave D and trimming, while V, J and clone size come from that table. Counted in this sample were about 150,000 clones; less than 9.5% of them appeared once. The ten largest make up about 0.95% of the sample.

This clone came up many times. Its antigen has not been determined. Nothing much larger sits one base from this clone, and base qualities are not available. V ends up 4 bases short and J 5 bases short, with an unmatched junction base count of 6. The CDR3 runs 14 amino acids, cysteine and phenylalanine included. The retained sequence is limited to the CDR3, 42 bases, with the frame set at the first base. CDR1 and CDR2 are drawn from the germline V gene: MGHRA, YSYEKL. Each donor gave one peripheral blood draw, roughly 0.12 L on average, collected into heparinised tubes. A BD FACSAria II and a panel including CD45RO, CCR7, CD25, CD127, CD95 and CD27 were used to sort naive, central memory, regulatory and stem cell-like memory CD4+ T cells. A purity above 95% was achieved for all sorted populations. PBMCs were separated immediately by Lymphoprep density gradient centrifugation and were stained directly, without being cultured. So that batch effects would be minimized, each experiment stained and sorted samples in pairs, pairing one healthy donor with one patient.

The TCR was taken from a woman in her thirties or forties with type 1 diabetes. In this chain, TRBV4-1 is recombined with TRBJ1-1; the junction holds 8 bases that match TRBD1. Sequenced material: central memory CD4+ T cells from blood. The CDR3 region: CASSPGQAETEAFF. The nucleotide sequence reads TGCGCCAGCAGCCCGGGACAGGCCGAAACTGAAGCTTTCTTT.